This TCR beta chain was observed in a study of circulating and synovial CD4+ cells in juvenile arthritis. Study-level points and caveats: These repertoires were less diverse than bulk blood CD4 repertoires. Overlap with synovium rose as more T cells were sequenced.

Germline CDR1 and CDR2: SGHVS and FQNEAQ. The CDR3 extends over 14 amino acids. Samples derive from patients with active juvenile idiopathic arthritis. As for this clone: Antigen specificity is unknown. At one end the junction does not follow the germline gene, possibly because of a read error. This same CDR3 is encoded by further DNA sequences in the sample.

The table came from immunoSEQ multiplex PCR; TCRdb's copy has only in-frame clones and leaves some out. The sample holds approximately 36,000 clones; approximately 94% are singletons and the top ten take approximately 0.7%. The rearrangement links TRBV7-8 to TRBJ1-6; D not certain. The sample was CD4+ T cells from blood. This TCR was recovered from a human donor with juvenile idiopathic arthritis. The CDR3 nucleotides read TGTGCCAGCAGCTTCCAGGTCGGAAATTCCCCCCTCCACTTT. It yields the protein CASSFQVGNSPLHF.